One sample yielded the 3 T cell receptor beta chains listed below, sequenced in a study of T cells in Graves' hyperthyroidism and ophthalmopathy. RNA transcripts provided the source from which TCR beta CDR3 regions were amplified. The TCR CDR3 first-round RT-PCR relied on the HTBI primer set. TCRdb fed the multiplex PCR reads into MiXCR, producing one record per CDR3 protein. The sample gives hundreds of thousands of distinct CDR3 sequences, about half of which show up once; 8.2% is in the top ten. The sample consisted of peripheral blood or thyroid tissue (not recorded which). The receptors shown here come from a woman between 18 and 30 years old with Graves' hyperthyroidism.

This clonotype was observed at least ten times. The genes are TRBV12-3 or TRBV12-4 and TRBJ1-2; 8 nucleotides agree with TRBD1. V shed 5 bases and J 6 bases; nucleotides not matched to a gene: 11. The CDR3 sequence is 15 residues long. CDR3 bases: TGTGCCAGCAGTCCGAGCAGGGGGCGCGACAATGGCTACACCTTC. Its translation is CASSPSRGRDNGYTF.

The chain combines TRBV29-1 with TRBJ2-5; D gene uncertain. Deletions cut 3 bases from V and 1 base from J, with 9 bases between. CDR1 and CDR2 from the germline V gene are SQVTM and ANQGSEA. The CDR3 loop spans 13 amino acids. For the CDR3, the DNA is TGCAGCGTTGATGACACGGGCCAAGAGACCCAGTACTTC. This translates into CSVDDTGQETQYF.

The V and J genes are TRBV15 and TRBJ1-1; the D gene is possibly TRBD1 (5 bases). Trimming left V 4 bases short and J 1 base short, with 13 bases between. This CDR3 region has 15 residues. In germline, CDR1 is LNHNV, CDR2 YYDKDF (reference sequence). In nucleotides, the CDR3 is TGTGCCACCAGCACTCTCCCGGGGGGGAACACTGAAGCTTTCTTT. It yields the protein CATSTLPGGNTEAFF. Full variable domain (outside the CDR3, taken from reference TRBV15 and TRBJ1-1): DAMVIQNPRYQVTQFGKPVTLSCSQTLNHNVMYWYQQKSSQAPKLLFHYYDKDFNNEADTPDNFQSRRPNTSFCFLDIRSPGLGDTAMYLCATSTLPGGNTEAFFGQGTRLTVV.